Listed below are T cell receptor beta chains from one sample, sequenced in a study of tumor-infiltrating lymphocytes in oesophageal squamous cell carcinoma. TCRdb analysed the PCR reads with MiXCR anew, one entry per CDR3 protein. Of some 14,000 distinct CDR3 sequences listed, around 50% are singletons. The material sequenced was esophageal tumor tissue. Receptors were obtained from a male donor with esophageal squamous cell carcinoma. Each CDR3 is given with its conserved first and last residue. A D gene is named only where the DNA matches it firmly. Clone sizes are given selectively: once, few, many, or a class where the clone is expanded.

d_gene: .; abundance: many; j_gene: TRBJ1-4; v_gene: TRBV4-2; CDR3nt: TGTGCCAGCAGCCAAGAGAGGGTTGGAAATGAAAAACTGTTTTTT; CDR3aa: CASSQERVGNEKLFF
d_gene: .; abundance: .; j_gene: TRBJ2-1; v_gene: TRBV11-2; CDR3nt: TGTGCCAGCAGCTTAACCCCTTACAATGAGCAGTTCTTC; CDR3aa: CASSLTPYNEQFF
d_gene: .; abundance: once; j_gene: TRBJ2-1; v_gene: TRBV7-9; CDR3nt: TGTGCCAGCAGCTTAGCTCAATGGACCGGGGGCAGTGAGCAGTTCTTC; CDR3aa: CASSLAQWTGGSEQFF
d_gene: .; abundance: large; j_gene: TRBJ2-1; v_gene: TRBV7-3; CDR3nt: TGTGCCAGCAGCTTAAGGGAGACCCCCTACAATGAGCAGTTCTTC; CDR3aa: CASSLRETPYNEQFF
d_gene: .; abundance: .; j_gene: TRBJ2-1; v_gene: TRBV7-8; CDR3nt: TGTGCCAGCAGCAGCAGGGAGGAAAGCGAGCAGTTCTTC; CDR3aa: CASSSREESEQFF
d_gene: .; abundance: .; j_gene: TRBJ2-1; v_gene: TRBV19; CDR3nt: TGTGCCAGTAGCCCTGGGGTACCCTCCTACAATGAGCAGTTCTTC; CDR3aa: CASSPGVPSYNEQFF
d_gene: TRBD1; abundance: few; j_gene: TRBJ1-1; v_gene: TRBV18; CDR3nt: TGTGCCAGCTCATTTCGACAGGGGCTCACTGAAGCTTTCTTT; CDR3aa: CASSFRQGLTEAFF
d_gene: .; abundance: large; j_gene: TRBJ2-5; v_gene: TRBV25-1; CDR3nt: TGTGCCAGCAGTGACCCACTAGCAGCCCACCAAGAGACCCAGTACTTC; CDR3aa: CASSDPLAAHQETQYF
d_gene: .; abundance: .; j_gene: TRBJ1-1; v_gene: TRBV12-3/TRBV12-4; CDR3nt: TGTGCCAGCAGTTTGTTGACTCTTGAAGCTTTCTTT; CDR3aa: CASSLLTLEAFF
d_gene: TRBD1; abundance: few; j_gene: TRBJ2-3; v_gene: TRBV6-1; CDR3nt: TGTGCCAGCAGGATACAGGGGTCTAGCACAGATACGCAGTATTTT; CDR3aa: CASRIQGSSTDTQYF
d_gene: .; abundance: .; j_gene: TRBJ2-1; v_gene: TRBV10-1; CDR3nt: TGCGCCAGTCAGCCGGACAAATACAATGAGCAGTTCTTC; CDR3aa: CASQPDKYNEQFF
d_gene: .; abundance: many; j_gene: TRBJ1-4; v_gene: TRBV28; CDR3nt: TGTGCCAGCACACTAGGAGGGGGTTTAAATGAAAAACTGTTTTTT; CDR3aa: CASTLGGGLNEKLFF
d_gene: TRBD1; abundance: large; j_gene: TRBJ2-3; v_gene: TRBV7-6; CDR3nt: TGTGCCAGCAGTTGGGACAGTTATGCAGATACGCAGTATTTT; CDR3aa: CASSWDSYADTQYF
d_gene: .; abundance: many; j_gene: TRBJ2-3; v_gene: TRBV5-4; CDR3nt: TGTGCCAGCAGCTCCCAAGCGAGTATTAGAGATACGCAGTATTTT; CDR3aa: CASSSQASIRDTQYF
d_gene: .; abundance: many; j_gene: TRBJ2-5; v_gene: TRBV19; CDR3nt: TGTGCCAGTAGTCCGGGATTACAAGAGACCCAGTACTTC; CDR3aa: CASSPGLQETQYF
d_gene: TRBD1; abundance: medium-sized; j_gene: TRBJ2-7; v_gene: TRBV7-2; CDR3nt: TGTGCCAGCAGGAGTCGGGACAGGGGTGGCGAGCAGTACTTC; CDR3aa: CASRSRDRGGEQYF
d_gene: .; abundance: .; j_gene: TRBJ2-1; v_gene: TRBV11-2; CDR3nt: TGTGCCAGCCGGCAGGGGTCCTCCTACAATGAGCAGTTCTTC; CDR3aa: CASRQGSSYNEQFF
d_gene: TRBD2; abundance: .; j_gene: TRBJ2-5; v_gene: TRBV7-2; CDR3nt: TGTGCCAGCAGCTTAGGGCGGGAGGGCCGAGGAGAGACCCAGTACTTC; CDR3aa: CASSLGREGRGETQYF
d_gene: .; abundance: many; j_gene: TRBJ1-2; v_gene: TRBV27; CDR3nt: TGTGCCAGCAGTTTATCGACGAGGGGCTATGGCTACACCTTC; CDR3aa: CASSLSTRGYGYTF
d_gene: .; abundance: few; j_gene: TRBJ2-1; v_gene: TRBV7-6; CDR3nt: TGTGCCAGCAGCTTAGGGGGCTTGGTCAACAATGAGCAGTTCTTC; CDR3aa: CASSLGGLVNNEQFF
d_gene: .; abundance: many; j_gene: TRBJ2-3; v_gene: TRBV14; CDR3nt: TGTGCCAGCAGCCAAGAGGTTCGAGCGTCTAGCACAGATACGCAGTATTTT; CDR3aa: CASSQEVRASSTDTQYF
d_gene: TRBD2; abundance: .; j_gene: TRBJ2-5; v_gene: TRBV7-3; CDR3nt: TGTGCCAGCAGGGACTCGGGACTAGCGCGTGGTAACGAGGAGACCCAGTACTTC; CDR3aa: CASRDSGLARGNEETQYF
d_gene: TRBD2; abundance: medium-sized; j_gene: TRBJ2-1; v_gene: TRBV12-3/TRBV12-4; CDR3nt: TGTGCCAGCAGTCTAAGGACTAGCGGAGACAATGAGCAGTTCTTC; CDR3aa: CASSLRTSGDNEQFF
d_gene: TRBD2; abundance: .; j_gene: TRBJ2-5; v_gene: TRBV7-6; CDR3nt: TGTACCAGCAGCTTAGCGGCGGGAGGAGGTGACCAAGAGACCCAGTACTTC; CDR3aa: CTSSLAAGGGDQETQYF
d_gene: .; abundance: .; j_gene: TRBJ2-5; v_gene: TRBV7-2; CDR3nt: TGTGCCAGCGGCTTATACCAAGAGACCCAGTACTTC; CDR3aa: CASGLYQETQYF
d_gene: .; abundance: .; j_gene: TRBJ2-3; v_gene: TRBV7-9; CDR3nt: TGTGCCAGCAGCTCCCTCCTTAGGTCAGATACGCAGTATTTT; CDR3aa: CASSSLLRSDTQYF
d_gene: TRBD1; abundance: few; j_gene: TRBJ2-5; v_gene: TRBV29-1; CDR3nt: TGCAGCGTTAAGGGACAGGGAGAGACCCAGTACTTC; CDR3aa: CSVKGQGETQYF
d_gene: .; abundance: .; j_gene: TRBJ1-6; v_gene: TRBV10-3; CDR3nt: TGTGCCATCAGTGAAGGGGAATATAATTCACCCCTCCACTTT; CDR3aa: CAISEGEYNSPLHF
d_gene: .; abundance: many; j_gene: TRBJ2-7; v_gene: TRBV2; CDR3nt: TGTGCCAGCAGTACCCGGTCCTACGAGCAGTACTTC; CDR3aa: CASSTRSYEQYF
d_gene: TRBD1; abundance: many; j_gene: TRBJ2-7; v_gene: TRBV6-1; CDR3nt: TGTGCCAGCATAGGGGACAGAGTCAACGAGCAGTACTTC; CDR3aa: CASIGDRVNEQYF
d_gene: .; abundance: few; j_gene: TRBJ2-1; v_gene: TRBV24-1; CDR3nt: TGTGCCACCAGTGATTTAGAGGCAGTATCCAATGAGCAGTTCTTC; CDR3aa: CATSDLEAVSNEQFF
d_gene: .; abundance: .; j_gene: TRBJ2-4; v_gene: TRBV6-6; CDR3nt: TGTGCCAGCAGTTACTCGAAAATCCCTTTTGAGCAGTACTTC; CDR3aa: CASSYSKIPFEQYF
d_gene: .; abundance: .; j_gene: TRBJ2-7; v_gene: TRBV11-1; CDR3nt: TGTGCCAGCACCTACGCGAGGGGAGAGCAGTACTTC; CDR3aa: CASTYARGEQYF
d_gene: TRBD2; abundance: .; j_gene: TRBJ2-1; v_gene: TRBV7-3; CDR3nt: TGTGCCAGCAGGGTATCTAGCGGAGGCGCCCATGAGCAGTTCTTC; CDR3aa: CASRVSSGGAHEQFF
d_gene: .; abundance: .; j_gene: TRBJ2-3; v_gene: TRBV7-2; CDR3nt: TGTGCCAGCAGCTTGGTCTATGGGGAGACGCAGTATTTT; CDR3aa: CASSLVYGETQYF
d_gene: TRBD1; abundance: .; j_gene: TRBJ2-6; v_gene: TRBV6-6; CDR3nt: TGTGCCAGCAGTTACGGGACAGGGGCTTCTGGGGCCAACGTCCTGACTTTC; CDR3aa: CASSYGTGASGANVLTF
d_gene: .; abundance: .; j_gene: TRBJ1-5; v_gene: TRBV6-1; CDR3nt: TGTGCCAGCAGTGAAGCGGGAAACAATCAGCCCCAGCATTTT; CDR3aa: CASSEAGNNQPQHF
d_gene: .; abundance: few; j_gene: TRBJ2-1; v_gene: TRBV7-2; CDR3nt: TGTGCCAGCAGCTTAGCCACTAGCATAAATGAGCAGTTCTTC; CDR3aa: CASSLATSINEQFF
d_gene: .; abundance: .; j_gene: TRBJ2-5; v_gene: TRBV28; CDR3nt: TGTGCCAGCAGCAAGCTAACAGGGAACCAAGAGACCCAGTACTTC; CDR3aa: CASSKLTGNQETQYF
d_gene: .; abundance: .; j_gene: TRBJ2-1; v_gene: TRBV7-4; CDR3nt: TGTGCCAGCAGCTTAGTGGAAGATGAGCAGTTCTTC; CDR3aa: CASSLVEDEQFF
d_gene: .; abundance: .; j_gene: TRBJ2-5; v_gene: TRBV27; CDR3nt: TGTGCCAGCAGTCCCAATGGGGGAGTACCTGAGACCCAGTACTTC; CDR3aa: CASSPNGGVPETQYF